This T cell receptor (beta chain) appears in the sequencing data of a study of T cell changes during pregnancy in multiple sclerosis. Libraries were prepared by immunoSEQ multiplex PCR; TCRdb keeps only in-frame clonotypes and omits some of them. The repertoire holds tens of thousands of clones, with about 91% as singletons. Per the germline V gene, CDR1 is LGHNA and CDR2 is YNFKEQ. This CDR3 region has 15 residues. V was shortened by 0 bases and J by 3 bases, with 12 bases between the two germline ends. The sequenced sample was peripheral blood, obtained before pregnancy. The chain combines TRBV4-2 with TRBJ2-7; D is perhaps TRBD2 (5 bases). This clonotype was sampled from a female donor with multiple sclerosis, enrolled in a pregnancy study. The CDR3 DNA reads TGTGCCAGCAGCCAAGATAGAGGGTCGCGCTACGAGCAGTACTTC. Its protein is CASSQDRGSRYEQYF.